This T cell receptor (beta chain) emerged from a study of shared clonotypes between healthy human individuals. As for the study in general: The donors, a couple of women and three men, were aged 18 to 49.

This CDR3 has 15 residues. V was cut by 2 bases and J by 7 bases, with 15 bases left in between. Per germline, CDR1 LNHDA and CDR2 SQIVND (reference sequence). The table came from immunoSEQ multiplex PCR; TCRdb's copy has only in-frame clones and leaves some out. The sample holds approximately 2.3 million clones, approximately 95% seen once. The chain uses TRBV19 and TRBJ1-5; possible D gene TRBD1, 6 bases. Input material: naive CD4+ T cells from PBMCs. Subset of the sample: CD45RA+ positively selected. This clonotype was sampled from a man between 18 and 35 years old in good health. Some clones in this sample may be carry-over from other donors' samples. CDR3 protein: CASSIKGHLSQPQHF. The CDR3 DNA sequence: TGTGCCAGTAGTATAAAGGGACACCTAAGCCAGCCCCAGCATTTT.